This T cell receptor (beta chain) was sequenced for a study of Ad26.COV2.S vaccination and SARS-CoV-2 variants. Study-level points and caveats: The study found higher spike-specific TCR breadth in vaccine than placebo recipients.

Germline V gene data show CDR1 as SGHRS and CDR2 as YFSETQ. Trimming removed 0 bases from V and 3 bases from J, with 16 bases in between. The CDR3 has 16 amino acids. Treatment denoted: roughly 18 received Ad26.COV2.S at low or high dose, single or two shots; 5 received placebo; per-sample allocation not given. The study sampled participants on day 63 after the first vaccine or placebo injection. Repertoires were generated with immunoSEQ multiplex PCR, while TCRdb's copy carries only in-frame clones and drops some. The sample holds approximately 300,000 clones, over 80% seen once. Worth noting for this clone: Its target is unknown.

The TCR sequence derives from a person aged 18 to 65 who received the Ad26.COV2.S COVID-19 vaccine or a placebo. The material sequenced was peripheral blood, taken in a trial of Ad26.COV2.S vaccine versus placebo. This chain joins TRBV5-1 and TRBJ2-7; a weak D match, TRBD1 (5 bases). CDR3 loop: CASSLELWGGSYEQYF. For the CDR3, the DNA is TGCGCCAGCAGCTTGGAACTGTGGGGCGGAAGCTACGAGCAGTACTTC.